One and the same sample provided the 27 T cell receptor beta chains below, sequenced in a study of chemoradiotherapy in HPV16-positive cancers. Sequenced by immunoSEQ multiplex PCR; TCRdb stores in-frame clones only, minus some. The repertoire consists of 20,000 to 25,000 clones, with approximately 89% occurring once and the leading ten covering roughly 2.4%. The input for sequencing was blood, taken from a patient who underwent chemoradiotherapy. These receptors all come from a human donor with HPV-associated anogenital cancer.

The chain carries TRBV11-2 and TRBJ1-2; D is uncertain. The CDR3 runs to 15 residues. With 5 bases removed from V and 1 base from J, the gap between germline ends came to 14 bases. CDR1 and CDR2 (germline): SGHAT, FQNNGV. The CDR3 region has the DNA TGTGCCAGCAGCACCGGGGAGGGCCATAACTATGGCTACACCTTC. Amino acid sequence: CASSTGEGHNYGYTF.

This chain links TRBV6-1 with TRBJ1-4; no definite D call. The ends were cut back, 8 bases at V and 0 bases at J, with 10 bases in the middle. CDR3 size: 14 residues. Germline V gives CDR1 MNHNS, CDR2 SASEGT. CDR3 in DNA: TGTGCCAGCTCCGTACGGGCAACTAATGAAAAACTGTTTTTT. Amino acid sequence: CASSVRATNEKLFF.

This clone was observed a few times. DNA for the CDR3: TGTGCCAGCAGCTTAGATAGTCTTGGCCGGTTCTTC. It specifies CASSLDSLGRFF. V is TRBV7-8 and J is TRBJ2-1; D unclear. Trimming removed 1 base at V and 15 bases at J, with 13 bases between. Germline V gives CDR1 SGHVS, CDR2 FQNEAQ. This CDR3 is built from 12 residues. Full variable domain (missing parts from reference TRBV7-8 and TRBJ2-1): GAGVSQSPRYKVAKRGQDVALRCDPISGHVSLFWYQQALGQGPEFLTYFQNEAQLDKSGLPSDRFFAERPEGSVSTLKIQRTQQEDSAVYLCASSLDSLGRFFGPGTRLTVL.

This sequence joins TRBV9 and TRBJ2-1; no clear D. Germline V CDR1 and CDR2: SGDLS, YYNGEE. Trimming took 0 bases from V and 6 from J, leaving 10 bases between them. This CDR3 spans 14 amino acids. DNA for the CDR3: TGTGCCAGCAGCGTAGAGCCTAGTGGCAATGAGCAGTTCTTC. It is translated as CASSVEPSGNEQFF.

The CDR3 region is CASSPRDTGELFF. Written as DNA, the CDR3 is TGTGCCAGCAGTCCCCGGGACACCGGGGAGCTGTTTTTT. The chain joins TRBV27 to TRBJ2-2; D is uncertain. The germline V gene encodes CDR1 MNHEY and CDR2 SMNVEV (reference sequence). V lost 5 bases, J lost 3 bases, and 7 bases lay in between. The CDR3 is 13 amino acids.

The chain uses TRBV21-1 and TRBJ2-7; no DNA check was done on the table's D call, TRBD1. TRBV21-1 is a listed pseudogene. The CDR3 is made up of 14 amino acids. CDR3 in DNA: TGTGCCAGCAGCAAAGGTCCAATCACCTACGAGCAGTACTTC. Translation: CASSKGPITYEQYF.

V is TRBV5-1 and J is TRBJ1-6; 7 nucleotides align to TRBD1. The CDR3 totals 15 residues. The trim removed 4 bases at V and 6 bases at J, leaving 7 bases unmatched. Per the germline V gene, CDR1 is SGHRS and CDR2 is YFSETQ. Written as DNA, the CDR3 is TGCGCCAGCAGCGCCGGGACAGCAACTAATTCACCCCTCCACTTT. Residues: CASSAGTATNSPLHF. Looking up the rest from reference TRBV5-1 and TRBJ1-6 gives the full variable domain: KAGVTQTPRYLIKTRGQQVTLSCSPISGHRSVSWYQQTPGQGLQFLFEYFSETQRNKGNFPGRFSGRQFSNSRSEMNVSTLELGDSALYLCASSAGTATNSPLHFGNGTRLTVT.

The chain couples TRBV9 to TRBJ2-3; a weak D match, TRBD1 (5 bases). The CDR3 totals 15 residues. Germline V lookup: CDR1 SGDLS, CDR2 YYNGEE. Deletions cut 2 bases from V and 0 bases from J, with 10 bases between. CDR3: CASSVDTSSTDTQYF. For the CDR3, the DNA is TGTGCCAGCAGCGTGGACACCTCTAGCACAGATACGCAGTATTTT.

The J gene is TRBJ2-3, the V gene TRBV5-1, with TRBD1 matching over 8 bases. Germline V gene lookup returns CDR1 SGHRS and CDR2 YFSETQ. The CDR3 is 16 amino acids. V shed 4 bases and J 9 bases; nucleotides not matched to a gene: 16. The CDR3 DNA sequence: TGCGCCAGCAGCCTGTCGTTTGACAGGGGTTACGACACGCAGTATTTT. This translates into CASSLSFDRGYDTQYF.

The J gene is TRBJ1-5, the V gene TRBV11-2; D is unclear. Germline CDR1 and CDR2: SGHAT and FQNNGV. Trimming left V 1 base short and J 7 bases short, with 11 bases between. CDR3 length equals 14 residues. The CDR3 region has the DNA TGTGCCAGCAGCTTAGCTTGGGAATCCCAGCCCCAGCATTTT. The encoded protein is CASSLAWESQPQHF.

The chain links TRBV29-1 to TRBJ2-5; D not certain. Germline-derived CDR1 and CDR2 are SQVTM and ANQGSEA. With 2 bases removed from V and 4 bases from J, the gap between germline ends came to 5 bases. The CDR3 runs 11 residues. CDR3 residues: CSVEWGETQYF. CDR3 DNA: TGCAGCGTTGAATGGGGAGAGACCCAGTACTTC.

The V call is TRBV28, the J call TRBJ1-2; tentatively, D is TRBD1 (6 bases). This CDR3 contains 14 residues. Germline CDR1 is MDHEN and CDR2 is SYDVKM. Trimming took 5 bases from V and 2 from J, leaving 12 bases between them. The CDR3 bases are TGTGCCAGCAGTCCCACGGACAGAAACTATGGCTACACCTTC. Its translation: CASSPTDRNYGYTF.

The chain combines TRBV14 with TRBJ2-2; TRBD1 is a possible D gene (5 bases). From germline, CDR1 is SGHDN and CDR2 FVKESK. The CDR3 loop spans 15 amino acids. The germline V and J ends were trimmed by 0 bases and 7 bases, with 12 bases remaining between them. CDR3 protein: CASSQEQGRFGELFF. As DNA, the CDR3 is TGTGCCAGCAGCCAAGAGCAGGGTCGGTTCGGGGAGCTGTTTTTT.

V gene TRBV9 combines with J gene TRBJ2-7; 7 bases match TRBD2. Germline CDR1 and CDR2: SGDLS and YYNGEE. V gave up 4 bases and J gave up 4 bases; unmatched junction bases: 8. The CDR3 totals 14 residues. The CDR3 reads CASSTLVLAYEQYF. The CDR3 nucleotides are TGTGCCAGCAGCACCCTCGTACTAGCGTACGAGCAGTACTTC.

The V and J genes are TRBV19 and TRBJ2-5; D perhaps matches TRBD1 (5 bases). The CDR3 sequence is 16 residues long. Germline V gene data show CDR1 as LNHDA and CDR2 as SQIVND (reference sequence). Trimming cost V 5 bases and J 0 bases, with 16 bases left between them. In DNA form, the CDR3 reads TGTGCCAGTAGTCCCCCTGGGAACAGGTACCAAGAGACCCAGTACTTC. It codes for CASSPPGNRYQETQYF.

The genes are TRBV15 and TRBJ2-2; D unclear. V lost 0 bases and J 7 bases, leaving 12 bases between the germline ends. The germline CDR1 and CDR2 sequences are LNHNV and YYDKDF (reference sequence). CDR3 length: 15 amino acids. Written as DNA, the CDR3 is TGTGCCACCAGCAGAGATGGAGTAACCGGCGGGGAGCTGTTTTTT. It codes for CATSRDGVTGGELFF.

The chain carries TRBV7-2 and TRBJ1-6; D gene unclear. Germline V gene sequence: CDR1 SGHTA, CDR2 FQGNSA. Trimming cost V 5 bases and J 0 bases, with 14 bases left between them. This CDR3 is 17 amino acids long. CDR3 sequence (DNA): TGTGCCAGCAGCCATCGACGTACGAGCTCCTATAATTCACCCCTCCACTTT. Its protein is CASSHRRTSSYNSPLHF.

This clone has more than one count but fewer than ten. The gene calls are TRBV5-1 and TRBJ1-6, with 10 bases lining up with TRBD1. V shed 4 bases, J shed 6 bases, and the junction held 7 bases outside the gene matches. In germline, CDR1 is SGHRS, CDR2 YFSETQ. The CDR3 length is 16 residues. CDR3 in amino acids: CASSVGTGAGNSPLHF. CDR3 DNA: TGCGCCAGCAGCGTCGGGACAGGGGCTGGTAATTCACCCCTCCACTTT.

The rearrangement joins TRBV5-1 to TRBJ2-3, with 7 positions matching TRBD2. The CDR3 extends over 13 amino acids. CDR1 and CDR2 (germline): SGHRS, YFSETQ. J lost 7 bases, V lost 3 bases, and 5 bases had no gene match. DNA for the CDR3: TGCGCCAGCAGCTCCGGGGGGTTAAATACGCAGTATTTT. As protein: CASSSGGLNTQYF.

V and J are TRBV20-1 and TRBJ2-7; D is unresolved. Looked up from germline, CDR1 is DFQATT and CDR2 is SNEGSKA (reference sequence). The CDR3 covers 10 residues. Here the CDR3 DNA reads TGCACCAGAGGTCCCCACGAGCAGTACTTC. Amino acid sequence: CTRGPHEQYF.

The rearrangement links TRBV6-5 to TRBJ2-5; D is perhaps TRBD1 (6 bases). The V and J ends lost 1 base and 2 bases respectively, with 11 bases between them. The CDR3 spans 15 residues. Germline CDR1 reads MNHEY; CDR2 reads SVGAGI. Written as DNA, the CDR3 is TGTGCCAGCAGTTACTTGTGGGGGCGTCAAGAGACCCAGTACTTC. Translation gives CASSYLWGRQETQYF.

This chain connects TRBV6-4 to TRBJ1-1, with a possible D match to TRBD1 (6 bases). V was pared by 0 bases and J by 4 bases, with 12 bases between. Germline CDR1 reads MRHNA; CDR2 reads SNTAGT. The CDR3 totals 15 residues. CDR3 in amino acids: CASSDSMDSSTEAFF. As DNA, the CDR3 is TGTGCCAGCAGTGACTCGATGGACAGCAGCACTGAAGCTTTCTTT.

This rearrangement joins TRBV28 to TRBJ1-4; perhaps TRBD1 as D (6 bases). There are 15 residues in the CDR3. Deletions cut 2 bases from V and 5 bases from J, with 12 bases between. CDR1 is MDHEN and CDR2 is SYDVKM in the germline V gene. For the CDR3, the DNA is TGTGCCAGCAGTTTAGTAGGGCAGGGGAATGAAAAACTGTTTTTT. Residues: CASSLVGQGNEKLFF.

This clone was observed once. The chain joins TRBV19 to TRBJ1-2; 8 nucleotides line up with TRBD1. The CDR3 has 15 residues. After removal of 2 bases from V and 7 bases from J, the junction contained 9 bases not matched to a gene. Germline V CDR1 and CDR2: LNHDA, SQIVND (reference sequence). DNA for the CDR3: TGTGCCAGTAGTATACCCCCCAGGGGGCGGAGTGGCTACACCTTC. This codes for CASSIPPRGRSGYTF. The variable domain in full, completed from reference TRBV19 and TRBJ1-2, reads DGGITQSPKYLFRKEGQNVTLSCEQNLNHDAMYWYRQDPGQGLRLIYYSQIVNDFQKGDIAEGYSVSREKKESFPLTVTSAQKNPTAFYLCASSIPPRGRSGYTFGSGTRLTVV.

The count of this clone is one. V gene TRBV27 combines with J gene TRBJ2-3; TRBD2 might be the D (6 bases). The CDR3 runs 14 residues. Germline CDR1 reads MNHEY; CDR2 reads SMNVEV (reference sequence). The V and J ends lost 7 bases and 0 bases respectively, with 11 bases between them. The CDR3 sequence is CASKEGTSTDTQYF. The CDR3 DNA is TGTGCCAGCAAGGAGGGGACTAGCACAGATACGCAGTATTTT.

The CDR3 DNA reads as TGTGCCAGCAGCCGGCCGGAATTACAGGATATCACCGGCACAGATACGCAGTATTTT. This sequence encodes CASSRPELQDITGTDTQYF. V and J are TRBV7-3 and TRBJ2-3; tentative D call: TRBD1 (5 bases). CDR3 size: 19 residues. Trimming stripped 5 bases from V and 1 base from J, with 25 bases between. Germline V gene sequence: CDR1 SGHTA, CDR2 FQGTGA.

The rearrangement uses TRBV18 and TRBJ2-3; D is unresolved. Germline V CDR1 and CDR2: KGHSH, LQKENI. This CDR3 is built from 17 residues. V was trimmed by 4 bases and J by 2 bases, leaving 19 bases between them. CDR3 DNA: TGTGCCAGCTCACTCCTGGCGACGGGCCTGACCACAGATACGCAGTATTTT. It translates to CASSLLATGLTTDTQYF.